Described below is a single T cell receptor (beta chain) sequence and its context. Measured with immunoSEQ multiplex PCR; TCRdb has only the in-frame clones, and not every one. The table lists more than 85,000 clones, 80% to 95% of them singletons. CDR3 length: 15 residues. Germline V lookup: CDR1 SGHRS, CDR2 YFSETQ. V lost 2 bases, J lost 1 base, and 12 bases lay in between. This sample is drawn from a study of blood T cell repertoires in COVID-19. Study as a whole: Sites across the United States, Italy and Spain contributed samples from acute and convalescent COVID-19.

The chain combines TRBV5-1 with TRBJ2-5, with no clear D. This TCR was sampled from a man aged 65 to 79 with acute or convalescent COVID-19. Sequencing was carried out using peripheral blood. CDR3 protein: CASSFRGTRQETQYF. The CDR3 bases are TGCGCCAGCAGCTTTAGAGGCACACGCCAAGAGACCCAGTACTTC.